This T cell receptor (beta chain) was profiled in a study of T-cell memory formation after mild COVID-19. TCRdb independently ran MiXCR on the 5' RACE reads; one entry per CDR3 protein. The table includes just under 550,000 distinct CDR3 sequences, around 20% detected once. This clonotype was seen a few times. Material for sequencing was PBMCs or a T cell subset sorted from them (not recorded which). This receptor was identified in an adult woman who had mild COVID-19 (a few samples of this study predate the infection). Cell type and time point are not known.

CDR3 in DNA: TGTGCCAGCAGCCGCACCGAGTCACGGGAGCAGTTCTTC. Translation gives CASSRTESREQFF. The chain combines TRBV13 with TRBJ2-1, with D unresolved. Germline V lookup: CDR1 PRHDT, CDR2 FYEKMQ (reference sequence). The V end lost 5 bases, the J end lost 10 bases, and 15 bases lay between the germline ends. The CDR3 has 13 residues.